These 21 T cell receptor beta chains share one sample of origin, sequenced in a study of T cell clonality in common variable immunodeficiency. Whole-study findings and limits: In common variable immunodeficiency, TCR beta chains reportedly carried fewer deletions and N-nucleotide insertions.

Data came from immunoSEQ multiplex PCR; TCRdb stores just in-frame clones and leaves some out. Altogether 15,000 to 20,000 clones were found in the sample, and no singletons occur. Their antigen targets remain unknown. Sequencing was performed on peripheral blood mononuclear cells. All receptors derive from a human donor with common variable immunodeficiency.

Turning to this clone: The read finishes 3 residues shy of the CDR3 end, and the germline J gene is used to complete it. The chain employs TRBV23-1 and TRBJ1-5, with D possibly matching TRBD1 (6 bases). TRBV23-1 is reported as an ORF; its role is uncertain. The CDR3 extends over 15 amino acids. Trimming pared 0 bases from V and 4 bases from J, leaving 10 bases between. The CDR3 region is CASSQSPQGNQPQHF. CDR3 DNA (partial): TGCGCCAGCAGTCAATCTCCTCAGGGGAATCAGCCC.

This clone was detected only a few times. Read data end 3 residues before the CDR3 end; the end is taken from the germline J gene. The V and J genes are TRBV2 and TRBJ1-5; 11 positions agree with TRBD1. The trim removed 4 bases at V and 6 bases at J, leaving 2 bases unmatched. This CDR3 is built from 14 residues. Germline-derived CDR1 and CDR2 are SNHLY and FYNNEI. CDR3 DNA (partial): TGTGCCAGCAGTGGGGACAGGGGGGTTCAGCCC. Translating gives CASSGDRGVQP. The whole CDR3 reads CASSGDRGVQPQHF. Drawing the rest from reference TRBV2 and TRBJ1-5, the complete variable domain is EPEVTQTPSHQVTQMGQEVILRCVPISNHLYFYWYRQILGQKVEFLVSFYNNEISEKSEIFDDQFSVERPDGSNFTLKIRSTKLEDSAMYFCASSGDRGVQPQHFGDGTRLSIL.

There are a few counts of this clone. The sequence runs out 3 residues before the end of the CDR3; the remainder is reconstructed from the germline J gene. This chain joins TRBV30 and TRBJ1-4; TRBD1 aligns across 7 bases. The CDR3 is made up of 11 amino acids. V lost 4 bases to trimming and J lost 7 bases; unmatched junction nucleotides: 0. The germline gives CDR1 GTSNPN, CDR2 SVGIG (reference sequence). The chain's CDR3 is CAWTGGEKLFF. The covered CDR3 bases are TGTGCCTGGACAGGGGGTGAAAAA.

The sample holds a few counts of this clone. The read terminates 3 residues ahead of where the CDR3 ends, so the germline J gene completes it. V and J are TRBV5-1 and TRBJ1-2; 9 nucleotides match TRBD1. V was clipped by 3 bases and J by 1 base; unmatched bases: 4. The germline CDR1 and CDR2 sequences are SGHRS and YFSETQ. CDR3 length: 15 residues. Partial CDR3 DNA: TGCGCCAGCAGCTCACGACAGGGGGTTAACTATGGC. It yields the protein CASSSRQGVNYG. In full, the CDR3 is CASSSRQGVNYGYTF.

Notes on this clone: The read finishes 3 residues shy of the CDR3 end, and the germline J gene is used to complete it. V gene TRBV6-1 combines with J gene TRBJ1-6, with no clear D. The CDR3 is 18 amino acids. From germline, CDR1 is MNHNS and CDR2 SASEGT. With 2 bases removed from V and 0 bases from J, the gap between germline ends came to 14 bases. CDR3 loop: CASSESRQVRSYNSPLHF. CDR3 DNA (partial): TGTGCCAGCAGTGAATCAAGGCAGGTCCGCTCCTATAATTCACCC.

This clone turned up a few times. The read falls 3 residues short of the CDR3 end, and the missing part is taken from the germline J gene. Other DNA sequences in this specimen translate into the identical CDR3. This chain connects TRBV10-3 to TRBJ2-1; 10 bases match TRBD2. The V and J ends lost 9 bases and 2 bases, in that order; junction bases with no gene match: 13. The CDR3 has 17 residues. From germline, CDR1 is ENHRY and CDR2 SYGVKD. Incomplete CDR3 DNA: TGTGCCATTTCCGGGACTAGCGTGGGGGCGGCCTACAATGAG. Translation: CAISGTSVGAAYNE. The complete CDR3 reads CAISGTSVGAAYNEQFF.

Comments on this clone: Sequencing ends 3 residues short of the CDR3 end; the germline J gene provides the rest. This chain joins TRBV7-9 and TRBJ1-2; TRBD1 matches 8 bases. Per germline, CDR1 SEHNR and CDR2 FQNEAQ (reference sequence). Unmatched junction bases numbered 5, after V lost 5 bases and J lost 0 bases. This CDR3 region has 15 residues. This CDR3 reads CASSRQGTPNYGYTF. The CDR3 bases that were read are TGTGCCAGCAGCCGACAGGGGACACCTAACTATGGC.

A note on this clone: The read ends 3 residues early relative to the CDR3; the germline J gene fills the gap. V usage is TRBV7-8 and J usage is TRBJ2-7, with 12 bases aligning to TRBD2. From germline, CDR1 is SGHVS and CDR2 FQNEAQ. The V segment lost 5 bases and the J segment 6 bases; nucleotides outside the gene matches: 5. This CDR3 contains 14 residues. Partial CDR3 DNA: TGTGCCAGCAGCACGACTAGCGGGAGCTCCGAG. Translating it yields CASSTTSGSSE. The whole CDR3 reads CASSTTSGSSEQYF. Drawing the rest from reference TRBV7-8 and TRBJ2-7, the complete variable domain is GAGVSQSPRYKVAKRGQDVALRCDPISGHVSLFWYQQALGQGPEFLTYFQNEAQLDKSGLPSDRFFAERPEGSVSTLKIQRTQQEDSAVYLCASSTTSGSSEQYFGPGTRLTVT.

This clone was counted many times. The observed sequence ends 3 residues before the CDR3 terminus, with the missing tail filled in from the germline J gene. The V call is TRBV5-6, the J call TRBJ2-7; 8 positions match TRBD1. The CDR3 extends over 15 amino acids. Germline V gene lookup returns CDR1 SGHDT and CDR2 YYEEEE. V lost 4 bases to trimming and J lost 3 bases; unmatched junction nucleotides: 9. The DNA read from the CDR3 is TGTGCCAGCAGCGGGGTAGGACAGGGATTCTACGAG. Residues: CASSGVGQGFYE. The whole CDR3 is CASSGVGQGFYEQYF.

The table lists this clone with a few counts. The read ends 3 residues shy of where the CDR3 ends; the end is completed using the germline J gene. J is TRBJ1-6 and V is TRBV18, with unresolved D. V lost 2 bases to trimming and J lost 5 bases, with 7 bases between them. This CDR3 spans 14 amino acids. Germline V gene data show CDR1 as KGHSH and CDR2 as LQKENI. The sequenced part of the CDR3 DNA is TGTGCCAGCTCACCAGTAAGGGATAATTCACCC. Protein: CASSPVRDNSP. The full CDR3 is CASSPVRDNSPLHF.

This clone was counted many times. Read data end 3 residues before the CDR3 end; the end is taken from the germline J gene. This chain connects TRBV5-4 to TRBJ2-5; D is unresolved. CDR1 and CDR2 (germline): SGHNT, YYREEE (reference sequence). The CDR3 consists of 14 residues. The V and J ends lost 1 base and 3 bases respectively, with 10 bases between them. The CDR3 sequence is CASSLRVREETQYF. The CDR3 DNA, read in part, is TGTGCCAGCAGCTTGCGCGTAAGGGAAGAGACC.

About this clone itself: With the read ending 3 residues before the CDR3 end, the germline J gene is used to fill in that end. The chain combines TRBV7-9 with TRBJ1-1; weak D call: TRBD1 (6 bases). This CDR3 is built from 12 residues. Germline V gene data show CDR1 as SEHNR and CDR2 as FQNEAQ (reference sequence). The sequenced part of the CDR3 DNA is TGTGCCAGCAGCCCAGGGGACCGTCTA. This gives the protein CASSPGDRL. The full CDR3 reads CASSPGDRLAFF.

As for this clone: The CDR3 end is not reached by the read, which stops 3 residues before it; the germline J gene fills it in. This sequence joins TRBV18 and TRBJ1-1; 8 nucleotides agree with TRBD1. CDR1 KGHSH and CDR2 LQKENI come from the germline V gene. The CDR3 runs to 14 residues. With V trimmed by 3 bases and J by 7 bases, 7 bases remained unmatched. Incomplete CDR3 DNA: TGTGCCAGCTCACCCCCCAGGGGGCATAGTGAA. It translates to CASSPPRGHSE. The complete CDR3 reads CASSPPRGHSEAFF. The complete variable domain, with remaining parts taken from reference TRBV18 and TRBJ1-1, reads NAGVMQNPRHLVRRRGQEARLRCSPMKGHSHVYWYRQLPEEGLKFMVYLQKENIIDESGMPKERFSAEFPKEGPSILRIQQVVRGDSAAYFCASSPPRGHSEAFFGQGTRLTVV.

About this clone: The sequenced fragment ends 3 residues before the CDR3 boundary, so the rest is inferred from the germline J gene. V and J are TRBV7-3 and TRBJ2-5, with TRBD1 matching over 7 bases. The V gene's germline CDR1 is SGHTA and CDR2 FQGTGA. The V segment lost 4 bases and the J segment 4 bases; nucleotides outside the gene matches: 3. The length of the CDR3 is 13 residues. CDR3 bases read: TGTGCCAGCAGCTCGACAGGGAGAGAGACC. Residues: CASSSTGRET. The whole CDR3 region reads CASSSTGRETQYF.

On this clone: The read ends 3 residues before the CDR3 terminus; that terminus is restored from the germline J gene. The V and J genes are TRBV20-1 and TRBJ2-5; D uncertain. CDR1 DFQATT and CDR2 SNEGSKA come from the germline V gene (reference sequence). The germline V and J ends were trimmed by 3 bases and 6 bases, with 11 bases remaining between them. The CDR3 totals 12 residues. CDR3 DNA, as far as it was read: TGCAGTGCTAGCCACACCCTCCAGACC. Protein product: CSASHTLQT. The full CDR3 reads CSASHTLQTQYF.

In its sample, this clone is medium-sized. The sequence runs out 3 residues before the end of the CDR3; the remainder is reconstructed from the germline J gene. The chain employs TRBV5-1 and TRBJ2-1, with 7 nucleotides matching TRBD2. V lost 1 base, J lost 9 bases, and 10 bases stayed unmatched. The CDR3 has 15 residues. Germline assignment: CDR1 SGHRS and CDR2 YFSETQ. The CDR3 loop reads CASSLMASGRGEQFF. Partial CDR3 DNA: TGCGCCAGCAGCTTGATGGCTAGCGGCCGCGGTGAG.

Of note for this clone: The read ends 3 residues before the CDR3 terminus; that terminus is restored from the germline J gene. The V gene is TRBV5-1, the J gene TRBJ2-7, with D perhaps TRBD1 (6 bases). There are 15 residues in the CDR3. Trimming took 5 bases from V and 6 from J, leaving 21 bases between them. Germline V gene lookup returns CDR1 SGHRS and CDR2 YFSETQ. Incomplete CDR3 DNA: TGCGCCAGCAGATTTGAATACAGGGTAACCGGCGAG. Encoded protein: CASRFEYRVTGE. The full-length CDR3 reads as CASRFEYRVTGEQYF.

This clone showed up many times. The CDR3 is cut off 3 residues early in the read; its end comes from the germline J gene. The chain combines TRBV5-4 with TRBJ2-3; 10 bases match TRBD2. This CDR3 contains 15 residues. CDR1 is SGHNT and CDR2 is YYREEE in the germline V gene (reference sequence). The V gene end was trimmed by 5 bases and the J gene end by 1 base; junction bases not matched to a gene: 4. CDR3 DNA, as far as it was read: TGTGCCAGCAGATTCGGGACTAGCGGCACAGATACG. Protein: CASRFGTSGTDT. The CDR3 as a whole reads CASRFGTSGTDTQYF.

This clone showed up just a few times. The read ends 3 residues shy of where the CDR3 ends; the end is completed using the germline J gene. V gene TRBV18 combines with J gene TRBJ1-5; D is ambiguous. There are 13 residues in the CDR3. V gave up 3 bases and J gave up 5 bases, with 8 bases separating them. The V gene's germline CDR1 is KGHSH and CDR2 LQKENI. The CDR3 spells CASSPGVDQPQHF. The part of the CDR3 DNA that was read is TGTGCCAGCTCACCGGGCGTAGATCAGCCC.

As for this clone: The CDR3 end is not reached by the read, which stops 3 residues before it; the germline J gene fills it in. The V call is TRBV7-9, the J call TRBJ1-1; a weak D match, TRBD1 (6 bases). CDR1 is SEHNR, CDR2 FQNEAQ, per germline (reference sequence). The CDR3 covers 11 residues. The CDR3 region is CASTPGGLAFF. CDR3 DNA (partial): TGTGCCAGCACGCCGGGGGGGCTG.

For this clone: The read stops 3 residues short of the end of the CDR3; the missing end is completed from the germline J gene. J is TRBJ1-6 and V is TRBV20-1; 9 bases align to TRBD1. The CDR3 extends over 15 amino acids. J lost 10 bases, V lost 2 bases, and 9 bases had no gene match. Germline V gene sequence: CDR1 DFQATT, CDR2 SNEGSKA (reference sequence). The sequenced part of the CDR3 DNA is TGCAGTGCTAGACACCCGGACAGGGGTCACTCACCC. Encoded protein: CSARHPDRGHSP. The complete CDR3 reads CSARHPDRGHSPLHF.